A single sample gave rise to the 21 T cell receptor beta chains below, sequenced in a study of T-cell reconstitution after alpha-beta-depleted transplantation in children. TCRbeta library construction was performed incorporating unique molecular identifiers. A single record per CDR3 protein comes from TCRdb applying MiXCR to the PCR reads. The sample holds about 400,000 distinct CDR3 sequences, about a sixth seen once. The sample consisted of PBMCs, mostly from graft donor cells, taken 360 days after TCRalphabeta/CD19-depleted stem cell transplant. The receptors were sampled from a boy younger than two who had a stem cell transplant for Wiskott-Aldrich syndrome, so the T cells may come from the graft donor.

J is TRBJ2-3 and V is TRBV15; 12 bases align to TRBD2. The CDR3 is 16 amino acids. Germline V gene lookup returns CDR1 LNHNV and CDR2 YYDKDF (reference sequence). Trimming cost V 5 bases and J 1 base; bases outside gene matches: 4. CDR3 sequence (DNA): TGTGCCACCAGCGTAAGACTAGCGGGAGGCACAGATACGCAGTATTTT. It translates to CATSVRLAGGTDTQYF. The full variable domain, in which reference TRBV15 and TRBJ2-3 provide the parts outside the CDR3, is DAMVIQNPRYQVTQFGKPVTLSCSQTLNHNVMYWYQQKSSQAPKLLFHYYDKDFNNEADTPDNFQSRRPNTSFCFLDIRSPGLGDTAMYLCATSVRLAGGTDTQYFGPGTRLTVL.

There are a few counts of this clonotype. A read error may produce the germline difference seen at one junction end. The V gene is TRBV12-3 or TRBV12-4, the J gene TRBJ1-5; D is unresolved. The CDR3 covers 13 residues. In DNA, the CDR3 is TGTGCCAGCAGTTTCTTAGGTGTGCAGGTCCTCTATTTT. It codes for CASSFLGVQVLYF.

The chain carries TRBV4-2 and TRBJ2-3; the D gene could be TRBD1 or TRBD2 (5 bases each). This CDR3 is built from 17 residues. In germline, CDR1 is LGHNA, CDR2 YNFKEQ. With 2 bases removed from V and 4 bases from J, the gap between germline ends came to 19 bases. The DNA of the CDR3 is TGTGCCAGCAGCCAAAGGCTGGGGCTAGCAGTCGCAGATACGCAGTATTTT. This codes for CASSQRLGLAVADTQYF.

This clonotype was counted only a few times. CDR3 DNA: TGTGCCAGCAGCTATAGCGGTTACTCCTCCTACAATGAGCAGTTCTTC. Amino acid sequence: CASSYSGYSSYNEQFF. The chain uses TRBV9 and TRBJ2-1, with D perhaps matching TRBD2 (6 bases). The germline V gene encodes CDR1 SGDLS and CDR2 YYNGEE. Trimming pared 4 bases from V and 0 bases from J, leaving 14 bases between. There are 16 residues in the CDR3.

This clonotype turned up a few times. The rearrangement links TRBV29-1 to TRBJ1-1; no definite D call. Per the germline V gene, CDR1 is SQVTM and CDR2 is ANQGSEA. The V gene lost 2 bases and the J gene lost 9 bases, with 16 bases spanning the gap. The CDR3 covers 13 residues. Written as DNA, the CDR3 is TGCAGCGTTGAACGCGGGCGCCCCAGTCAAGCTTTCTTT. It codes for CSVERGRPSQAFF.

This clonotype appeared a few times. The chain employs TRBV4-3 and TRBJ2-7; D may correspond to TRBD1 or TRBD2 (5 bases each). This CDR3 has 14 amino acids. The ends were cut back, 1 base at V and 4 bases at J, with 11 bases in the middle. Germline lookup yields CDR1 LGHNA and CDR2 YSLEER. For the CDR3, the DNA is TGCGCCAGCAGCCAAGGACAGACGGGATACGAGCAGTACTTC. This gives the protein CASSQGQTGYEQYF.

This clonotype was counted a few times. The chain joins TRBV12-3 or TRBV12-4 to TRBJ2-2; 7 nucleotides line up with TRBD2. This CDR3 has 15 residues. J lost 5 bases, V lost 8 bases, and 11 bases had no gene match. The CDR3 sequence is CASGSAAGATGELFF. The CDR3 DNA reads as TGTGCCAGCGGTTCTGCCGCGGGAGCTACCGGGGAGCTGTTTTTT.

The chain combines TRBV24-1 with TRBJ2-1; the D gene is possibly TRBD1 (5 bases). Per germline, CDR1 KGHDR and CDR2 SFDVKD. V was trimmed by 0 bases and J by 7 bases, leaving 6 bases between them. The CDR3 contains 13 residues. This CDR3 is CATSDLAGNEQFF. In DNA, the CDR3 is TGTGCCACCAGTGATTTGGCAGGGAATGAGCAGTTCTTC.

This clonotype has only a few counts. Here the CDR3 reads CASSLAPGREKLFF. CDR3 DNA sequence: TGTGCCAGCAGTTTAGCCCCCGGGCGGGAAAAACTGTTTTTT. The chain is built from TRBV12-3 or TRBV12-4 and TRBJ1-4, with D uncertain. The germline V and J ends were trimmed by 0 bases and 8 bases, with 10 bases remaining between them. The CDR3 length is 14 residues.

The chain links TRBV21-1 to TRBJ2-7. TRBV21-1 is listed as a pseudogene. The CDR3 has 12 amino acids. CDR3 nucleotides: TGTGCCAGCAGACGGTCAAAAAACGAGCAGTACTTC. Amino acid sequence: CASRRSKNEQYF.

This clonotype appeared a few times. J is TRBJ2-5 and V is TRBV30, with no clear D. Germline V gene data show CDR1 as GTSNPN and CDR2 as SVGIG (reference sequence). CDR3 size: 9 residues. The ends were cut back, 3 bases at V and 9 bases at J, with 5 bases in the middle. This CDR3 reads CAWRRAQYF. The CDR3 DNA is TGTGCCTGGAGACGGGCCCAGTACTTC.

This clonotype occurred a few times. The V gene is TRBV5-1, the J gene TRBJ2-3, with 8 nucleotides matching TRBD2. This CDR3 comprises 16 residues. V trimming: 0 bases; J trimming: 3 bases; junction bases outside the gene matches: 6. Germline V CDR1 and CDR2: SGHRS, YFSETQ. CDR3 residues: CASSLGGLASTDTQYF. DNA of the CDR3: TGCGCCAGCAGCTTGGGTGGACTAGCATCGACAGATACGCAGTATTTT.

J is TRBJ1-5 and V is TRBV4-1; D remains ambiguous. The CDR3 totals 15 residues. Germline V CDR1 and CDR2: MGHRA, YSYEKL. The V end was cut by 3 bases, the J end by 5 bases, with 14 bases between. The CDR3, as DNA: TGCGCCAGCAGCCAGAAACAGTCCGAGTATCAGCCCCAGCATTTT. This translates into CASSQKQSEYQPQHF.

This clonotype occurred a few times. The chain uses TRBV7-2 and TRBJ2-7; 9 bases align to TRBD1. The CDR3 has 14 amino acids. V dropped 3 bases and J dropped 3; count of bases not matched to a gene: 3. Germline assignment: CDR1 SGHTA and CDR2 FQGNSA. CDR3 DNA sequence: TGTGCCAGCAGCTTCGACAGGGGGTACTACGAGCAGTACTTC. It encodes CASSFDRGYYEQYF.

This clonotype was observed a handful of times. The gene calls are TRBV20-1 and TRBJ1-2; TRBD1 might be the D (5 bases). Germline V gives CDR1 DFQATT, CDR2 SNEGSKA (reference sequence). V dropped 1 base and J dropped 8 bases, with 14 bases sitting between them. This CDR3 has 13 amino acids. CDR3 DNA sequence: TGCAGTGCTAGAGTGAAAGGGGACTGGGGCTACACCTTC. Translation gives CSARVKGDWGYTF.

This clonotype was seen a few times. The rearrangement links TRBV29-1 to TRBJ2-7, with a possible D match to TRBD2 (5 bases). Trimming removed 6 bases from V and 6 bases from J, with 9 bases in between. Germline V gene sequence: CDR1 SQVTM, CDR2 ANQGSEA. The CDR3 loop spans 10 amino acids. CDR3: CSVADGEQYF. The CDR3 region has the DNA TGCAGCGTAGCGGACGGCGAGCAGTACTTC.

The J gene is TRBJ2-7, the V gene TRBV5-1; TRBD2 matches 12 bases. Germline V CDR1 and CDR2: SGHRS, YFSETQ. V was clipped by 3 bases and J by 5 bases; unmatched bases: 6. The CDR3 extends over 15 amino acids. In DNA form, the CDR3 reads TGCGCCAGCAGCTCCTCGACTAGCGGGAGAGACGAGCAGTACTTC. Translated, it gives CASSSSTSGRDEQYF.

This clonotype has more than one count but fewer than ten. The chain links TRBV24-1 to TRBJ2-1, with TRBD2 identical over 9 bases. This CDR3 is 16 amino acids long. Germline V gives CDR1 KGHDR, CDR2 SFDVKD. The V segment lost 8 bases and the J segment 7 bases; nucleotides outside the gene matches: 14. The CDR3 nucleotides read TGTGCCACCACGACGACGATTAGCGGGGGTATTAATGAGCAGTTCTTC. Amino acids: CATTTTISGGINEQFF.

This clonotype was seen a few times. The rearrangement links TRBV28 to TRBJ2-1; the D gene is possibly TRBD2 (7 bases). Looked up from germline, CDR1 is MDHEN and CDR2 is SYDVKM. The CDR3 is made up of 13 amino acids. Trimming removed 4 bases at V and 9 bases at J, with 13 bases between. The CDR3 bases are TGTGCCAGCAGTTATCGGGGGGCCGTTGAGCAGTTCTTC. Protein sequence: CASSYRGAVEQFF.

The chain employs TRBV30 and TRBJ2-5, with unresolved D. The germline CDR1 and CDR2 sequences are GTSNPN and SVGIG (reference sequence). Trimming stripped 2 bases from V and 4 bases from J, with 5 bases between. There are 11 residues in the CDR3. CDR3 in amino acids: CAWSRGETQYF. CDR3 nucleotides: TGTGCCTGGAGTCGAGGAGAGACCCAGTACTTC.

The J gene is TRBJ2-2, the V gene TRBV12-3 or TRBV12-4; 11 positions agree with TRBD1. CDR3 length equals 15 residues. The V and J ends lost 6 bases and 3 bases, in that order; junction bases with no gene match: 3. CDR3 sequence reads: CASRGQGVYTGELFF. CDR3 coding DNA: TGTGCCAGCAGGGGACAGGGGGTCTACACCGGGGAGCTGTTTTTT.